This TCR beta chain was profiled in a study of blood T cell repertoires in COVID-19. Study background: In each case, the material was cDNA or gDNA derived from T cells, B-cell-depleted T cells, or PBMCs.

Deletions cut 6 bases from V and 2 bases from J, with 13 bases between. CDR1 and CDR2 from the germline V gene are SNHLY and FYNNEI. This CDR3 is built from 14 residues. Original methodology: Amplified reference gene primers provided the basis for estimating nucleated cell counts. The protocol was immunoSEQ multiplex PCR, while the TCRdb copy is restricted to in-frame clones and leaves out a portion. V, J and clone size derive from that table, while D and trimming were established from the DNA sequence. In the table there are tens of thousands of clones, over 75% of which are singletons. This TCR was recovered from a human donor in a cohort sampled during active COVID-19. Sequenced input: peripheral blood. The rearrangement joins TRBV2 to TRBJ1-2; TRBD1 is a possible D gene (5 bases). The CDR3 protein is CASRRDSKNYGYTF. Written as DNA, the CDR3 is TGTGCCAGCAGAAGGGACTCGAAGAACTATGGCTACACCTTC.